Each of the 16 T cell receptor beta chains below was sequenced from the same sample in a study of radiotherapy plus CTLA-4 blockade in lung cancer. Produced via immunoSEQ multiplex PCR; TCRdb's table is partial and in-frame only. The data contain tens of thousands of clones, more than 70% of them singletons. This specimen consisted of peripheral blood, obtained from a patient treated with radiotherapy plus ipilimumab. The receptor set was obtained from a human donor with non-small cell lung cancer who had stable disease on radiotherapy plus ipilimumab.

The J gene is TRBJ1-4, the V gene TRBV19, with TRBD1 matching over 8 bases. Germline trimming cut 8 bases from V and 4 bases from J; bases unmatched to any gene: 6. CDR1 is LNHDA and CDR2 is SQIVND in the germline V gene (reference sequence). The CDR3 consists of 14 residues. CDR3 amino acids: CASARDRLNEKLFF. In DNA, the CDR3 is TGTGCCAGTGCTCGGGACAGGCTTAATGAAAAACTGTTTTTT.

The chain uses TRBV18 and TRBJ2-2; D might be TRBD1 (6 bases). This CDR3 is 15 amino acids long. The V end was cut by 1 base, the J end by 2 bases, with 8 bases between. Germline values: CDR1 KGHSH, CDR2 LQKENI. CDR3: CASSPRQDNTGELFF. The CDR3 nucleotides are TGTGCCAGCTCACCACGACAGGACAACACCGGGGAGCTGTTTTTT. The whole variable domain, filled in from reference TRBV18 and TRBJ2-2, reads NAGVMQNPRHLVRRRGQEARLRCSPMKGHSHVYWYRQLPEEGLKFMVYLQKENIIDESGMPKERFSAEFPKEGPSILRIQQVVRGDSAAYFCASSPRQDNTGELFFGEGSRLTVL.

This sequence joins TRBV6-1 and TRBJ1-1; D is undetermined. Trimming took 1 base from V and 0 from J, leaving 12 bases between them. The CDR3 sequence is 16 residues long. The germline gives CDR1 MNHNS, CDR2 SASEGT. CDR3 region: CASSEGKGLMNTEAFF. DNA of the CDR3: TGTGCCAGCAGTGAAGGGAAGGGTCTAATGAACACTGAAGCTTTCTTT.

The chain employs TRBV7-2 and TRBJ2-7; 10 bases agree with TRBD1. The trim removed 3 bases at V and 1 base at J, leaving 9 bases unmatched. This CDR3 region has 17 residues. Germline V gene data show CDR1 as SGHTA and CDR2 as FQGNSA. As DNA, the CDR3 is TGTGCCAGCAGCTTGCGACAGGGGGCTACCGTATCCTACGAGCAGTACTTC. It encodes CASSLRQGATVSYEQYF.

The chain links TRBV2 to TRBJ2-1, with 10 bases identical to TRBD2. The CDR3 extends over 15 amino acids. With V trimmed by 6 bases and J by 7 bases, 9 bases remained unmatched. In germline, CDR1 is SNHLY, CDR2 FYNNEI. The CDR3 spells CASRPTSGATNEQFF. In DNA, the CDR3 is TGTGCCAGCAGACCAACTAGCGGGGCTACGAATGAGCAGTTCTTC.

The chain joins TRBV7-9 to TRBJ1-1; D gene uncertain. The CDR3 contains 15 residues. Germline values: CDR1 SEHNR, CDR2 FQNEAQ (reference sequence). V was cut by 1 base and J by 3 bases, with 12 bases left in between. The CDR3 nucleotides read TGTGCCAGCAGCTTAGTCTCCTACGACTACACTGAAGCTTTCTTT. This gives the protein CASSLVSYDYTEAFF.

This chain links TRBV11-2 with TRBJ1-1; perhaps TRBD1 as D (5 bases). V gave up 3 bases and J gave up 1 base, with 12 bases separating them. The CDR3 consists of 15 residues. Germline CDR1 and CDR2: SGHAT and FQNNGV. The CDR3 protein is CASSFVTGGNTEAFF. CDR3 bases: TGTGCCAGCAGCTTCGTGACTGGGGGGAACACTGAAGCTTTCTTT.

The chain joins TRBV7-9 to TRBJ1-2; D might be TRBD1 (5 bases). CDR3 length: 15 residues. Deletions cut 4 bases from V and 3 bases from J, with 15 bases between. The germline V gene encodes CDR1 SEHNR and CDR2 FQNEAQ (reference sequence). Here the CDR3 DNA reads TGTGCCAGCAGCTCAGGGACGGAATCCTACTATGGCTACACCTTC. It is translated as CASSSGTESYYGYTF.

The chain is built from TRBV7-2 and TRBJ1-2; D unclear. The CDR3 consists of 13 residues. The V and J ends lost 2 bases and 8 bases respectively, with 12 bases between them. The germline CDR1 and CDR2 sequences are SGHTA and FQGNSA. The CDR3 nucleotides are TGTGCCAGCAGCTTAAAAGGGAGCGAAGGCTACACCTTC. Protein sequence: CASSLKGSEGYTF.

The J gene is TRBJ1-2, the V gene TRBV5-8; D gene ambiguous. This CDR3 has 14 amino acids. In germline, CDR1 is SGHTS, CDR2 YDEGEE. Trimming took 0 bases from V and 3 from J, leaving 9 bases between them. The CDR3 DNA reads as TGTGCCAGCAGCTTGGACGCGGCGGACTATGGCTACACCTTC. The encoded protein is CASSLDAADYGYTF.

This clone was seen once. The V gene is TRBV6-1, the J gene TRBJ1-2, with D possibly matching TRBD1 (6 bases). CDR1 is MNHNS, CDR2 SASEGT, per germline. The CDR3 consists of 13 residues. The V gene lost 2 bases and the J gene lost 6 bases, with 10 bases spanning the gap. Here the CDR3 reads CASSERQGHGYTF. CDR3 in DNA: TGTGCCAGCAGTGAAAGGCAGGGGCATGGCTACACCTTC.

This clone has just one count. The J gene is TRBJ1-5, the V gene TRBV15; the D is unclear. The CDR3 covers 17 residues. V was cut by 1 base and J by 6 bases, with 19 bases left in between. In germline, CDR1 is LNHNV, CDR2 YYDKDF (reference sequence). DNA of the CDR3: TGTGCCACCAGCAGAGGGGAGTTGGCCCTCGGAAGTCAGCCCCAGCATTTT. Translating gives CATSRGELALGSQPQHF.

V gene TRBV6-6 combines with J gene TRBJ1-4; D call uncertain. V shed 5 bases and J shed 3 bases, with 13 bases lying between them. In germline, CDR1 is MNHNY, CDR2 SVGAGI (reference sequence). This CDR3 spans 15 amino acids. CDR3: CASSEQVMANEKLFF. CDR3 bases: TGTGCCAGCAGTGAGCAGGTGATGGCTAATGAAAAACTGTTTTTT.

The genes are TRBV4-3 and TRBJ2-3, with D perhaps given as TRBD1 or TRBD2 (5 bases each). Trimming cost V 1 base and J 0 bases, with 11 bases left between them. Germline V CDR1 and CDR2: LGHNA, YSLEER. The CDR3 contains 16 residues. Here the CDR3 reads CASSQVGDPSTDTQYF. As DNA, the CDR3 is TGCGCCAGCAGCCAAGTTGGGGACCCTAGCACAGATACGCAGTATTTT.

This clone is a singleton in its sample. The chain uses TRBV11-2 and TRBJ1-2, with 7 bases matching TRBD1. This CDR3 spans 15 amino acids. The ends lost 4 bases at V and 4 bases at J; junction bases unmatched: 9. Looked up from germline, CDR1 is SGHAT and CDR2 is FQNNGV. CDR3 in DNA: TGTGCCAGCAGCTCCCTTAGACAGGGTGTCTATGGCTACACCTTC. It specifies CASSSLRQGVYGYTF. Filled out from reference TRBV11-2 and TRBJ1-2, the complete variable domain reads EAGVAQSPRYKIIEKRQSVAFWCNPISGHATLYWYQQILGQGPKLLIQFQNNGVVDDSQLPKDRFSAERLKGVDSTLKIQPAKLEDSAVYLCASSSLRQGVYGYTFGSGTRLTVV.

CDR3 loop: CASSPGTGVYEQYF. For the CDR3, the DNA is TGTGCCAGCAGCCCCGGGACAGGGGTATACGAGCAGTACTTC. The rearrangement uses TRBV5-8 and TRBJ2-7, with 10 bases matching TRBD1. J lost 4 bases, V lost 4 bases, and 5 bases had no gene match. Germline CDR1 is SGHTS and CDR2 is YDEGEE. The CDR3 consists of 14 residues.